The T cell receptor (beta chain) described here comes from a study of cytomegalovirus exposure and HLA in healthy donors. The table came from immunoSEQ multiplex PCR; TCRdb's copy has only in-frame clones and leaves some out. The table lists some 320,000 clones, roughly 87% of them singletons, with approximately 1.2% in the top ten. V lost 3 bases and J lost 4; bases outside the gene matches: 5. This CDR3 contains 13 residues. The germline V gene encodes CDR1 GTSNPN and CDR2 SVGIG (reference sequence). This sequence originates from a woman aged 25 to 39 in good health and CMV-seropositive. The chain employs TRBV30 and TRBJ1-1; 7 nucleotides match TRBD1. Sequenced input: PBMCs. The CDR3 sequence is CAWRETGTTEAFF. CDR3 in DNA: TGTGCCTGGAGGGAGACAGGGACCACTGAAGCTTTCTTT.